Detailed here is one T cell receptor beta chain. Its target is not known. CDR1 and CDR2 from the germline V gene are LGHNA and YNFKEQ. Trimming at V came to 4 bases and at J to 6 bases, leaving 13 bases not matched to a gene. The CDR3 is 16 residues long. These data are taken from a study of naive and memory T cell subsets. Study conclusions and caveats: Possibly reflecting memory cells re-expressing CD45RA, a few larger clonotypes occurred in naive repertoires, especially CD8.

Both TRBC1 and TRBC2 were covered by a beta constant-region primer of two equimolar oligonucleotides. Ligated cDNA was amplified by four rounds of PCR with nested alpha and beta constant-region primers and SP2. MiXCR, applied by TCRdb to the UMI-ligation and nested PCR reads, yields one record per CDR3 protein. The sample records about 90,000 distinct CDR3 sequences, over 9% being singletons. The receptor comes from a human donor in good health. Sequenced material: naive CD4+ T cells from blood. This chain links TRBV4-2 with TRBJ2-7, with 9 bases fitting TRBD2. CDR3 bases: TGTGCCAGCAGCCCGAACCCGGGACTAGCCTTTCTCGAGCAGTACTTC. Its translation: CASSPNPGLAFLEQYF.